Following are 5 T cell receptor beta chains from one sample sequenced in a study of T cells in Graves' hyperthyroidism and ophthalmopathy. Template material for amplifying TCR beta CDR3 regions consisted of RNA transcripts. With the HTBI primer set, the TCR CDR3 went through a first round of RT-PCR. TCRdb analysed the multiplex PCR reads with MiXCR anew, one entry per CDR3 protein. The table lists hundreds of thousands of distinct CDR3 sequences, around 39% of them singletons. Source material: blood. Receptors originate from a man aged 18-30 years with Graves' hyperthyroidism.

This clonotype was seen repeatedly, ten times or more. The chain combines TRBV20-1 with TRBJ1-2, with no clear D. The length of the CDR3 is 11 residues. Per germline, CDR1 DFQATT and CDR2 SNEGSKA (reference sequence). V was clipped by 6 bases and J by 8 bases, with 13 bases between them. The CDR3 region is CSALREDGYTF. The CDR3 nucleotides read TGCAGTGCGCTCCGGGAGGACGGCTACACCTTC.

Concerning this clonotype: An end of the junction does not agree with germline; a read error may underlie this. This chain connects TRBV11-2 to TRBJ2-2; D is possibly TRBD2 (5 bases). Germline CDR1 is SGHAT and CDR2 is FQNNGV. The CDR3 has 14 amino acids. Written as DNA, the CDR3 is TGTGCCGGCAGCCCAGGAACTAGGACCGGGGAGCTGTTTTTT. This codes for CAGSPGTRTGELFF.

This clonotype was counted many times. This rearrangement joins TRBV2 to TRBJ1-5; D ambiguous. The CDR3 has 16 amino acids. Germline CDR1 SNHLY, CDR2 FYNNEI. V lost 3 bases and J 0 bases, leaving 12 bases between the germline ends. Here the CDR3 DNA reads TGTGCCAGCAGTGAGGGAGGGCAGTATAGCAATCAGCCCCAGCATTTT. Protein sequence: CASSEGGQYSNQPQHF.

The count of this clonotype is one. The chain couples TRBV2 to TRBJ1-5; tentative D call: TRBD1 (6 bases). The germline V and J ends were trimmed by 3 bases and 11 bases, with 20 bases remaining between them. This CDR3 spans 15 amino acids. Per germline, CDR1 SNHLY and CDR2 FYNNEI. The CDR3 region has the DNA TGTGCCAGCAGTGAGGAACTGGGGGCGGGGGAGACCCAGCATTTT. Translation gives CASSEELGAGETQHF.

V usage is TRBV15 and J usage is TRBJ1-4; the D gene is possibly TRBD1 (6 bases). Trimming removed 0 bases at V and 8 bases at J, with 28 bases between. Germline values: CDR1 LNHNV, CDR2 YYDKDF (reference sequence). The CDR3 runs to 20 residues. CDR3 sequence reads: CATSRDFTSRQAPFEEKLFF. As DNA, the CDR3 is TGTGCCACCAGCAGAGATTTCACTTCCCGACAGGCGCCCTTCGAGGAAAAACTGTTTTTT.